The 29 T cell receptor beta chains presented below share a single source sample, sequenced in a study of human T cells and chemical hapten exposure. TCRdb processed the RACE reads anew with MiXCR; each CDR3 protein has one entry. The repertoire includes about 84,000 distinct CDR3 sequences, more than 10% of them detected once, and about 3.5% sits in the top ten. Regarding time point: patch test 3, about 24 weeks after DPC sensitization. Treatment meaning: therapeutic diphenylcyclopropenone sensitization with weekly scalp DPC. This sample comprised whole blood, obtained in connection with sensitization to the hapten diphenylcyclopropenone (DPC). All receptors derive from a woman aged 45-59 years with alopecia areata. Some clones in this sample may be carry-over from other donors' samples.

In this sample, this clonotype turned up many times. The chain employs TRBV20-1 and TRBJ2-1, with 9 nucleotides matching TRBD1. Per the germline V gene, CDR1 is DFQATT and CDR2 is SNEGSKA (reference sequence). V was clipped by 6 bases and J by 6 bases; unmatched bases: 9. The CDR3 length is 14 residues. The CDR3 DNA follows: TGCAGTGCAAAGGGACAGGGATCGAGCAATGAGCAGTTCTTC. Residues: CSAKGQGSSNEQFF.

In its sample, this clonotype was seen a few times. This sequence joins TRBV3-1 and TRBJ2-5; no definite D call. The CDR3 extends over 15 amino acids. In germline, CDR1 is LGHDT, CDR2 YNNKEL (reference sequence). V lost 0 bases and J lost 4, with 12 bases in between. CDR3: CASSQDDGARETQYF. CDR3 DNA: TGTGCCAGCAGCCAAGATGATGGAGCGAGAGAGACCCAGTACTTC.

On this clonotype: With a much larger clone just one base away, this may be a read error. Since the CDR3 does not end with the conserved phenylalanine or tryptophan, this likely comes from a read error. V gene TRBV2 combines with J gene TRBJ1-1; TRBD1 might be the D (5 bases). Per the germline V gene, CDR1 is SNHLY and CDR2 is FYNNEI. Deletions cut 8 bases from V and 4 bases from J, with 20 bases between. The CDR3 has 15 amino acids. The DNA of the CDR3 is TGTGCCAGCCGGGACTCCACTCGTGTGGTCACTGAAGCTTTCTAT. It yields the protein CASRDSTRVVTEAFY.

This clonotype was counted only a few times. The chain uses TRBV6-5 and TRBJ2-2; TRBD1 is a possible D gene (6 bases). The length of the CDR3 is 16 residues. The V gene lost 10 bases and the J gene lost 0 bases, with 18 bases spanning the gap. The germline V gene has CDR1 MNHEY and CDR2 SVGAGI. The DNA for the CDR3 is TGTGCCACCGAACGTACAGGGTCCGCGAACACCGGGGAGCTGTTTTTT. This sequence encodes CATERTGSANTGELFF.

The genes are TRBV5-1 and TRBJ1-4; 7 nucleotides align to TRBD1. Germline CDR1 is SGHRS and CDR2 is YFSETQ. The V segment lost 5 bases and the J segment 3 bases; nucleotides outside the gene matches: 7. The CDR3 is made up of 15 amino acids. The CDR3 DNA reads TGCGCCAGCAGTTCTACAGGGGTGGCTAATGAAAAACTGTTTTTT. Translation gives CASSSTGVANEKLFF.

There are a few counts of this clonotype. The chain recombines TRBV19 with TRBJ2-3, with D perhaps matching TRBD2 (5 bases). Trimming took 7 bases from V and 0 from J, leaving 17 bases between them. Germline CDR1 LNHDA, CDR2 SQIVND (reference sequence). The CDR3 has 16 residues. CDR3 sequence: CASTPRVGGSTDTQYF. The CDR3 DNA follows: TGTGCCAGTACCCCACGGGTTGGCGGGAGCACAGATACGCAGTATTTT.

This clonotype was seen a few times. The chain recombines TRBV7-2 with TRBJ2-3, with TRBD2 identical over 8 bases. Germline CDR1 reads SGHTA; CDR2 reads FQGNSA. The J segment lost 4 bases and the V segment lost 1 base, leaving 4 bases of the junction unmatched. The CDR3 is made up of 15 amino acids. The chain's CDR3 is CASSLDTGGADTQYF. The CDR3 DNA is TGTGCCAGCAGCTTAGATACCGGGGGGGCAGATACGCAGTATTTT.

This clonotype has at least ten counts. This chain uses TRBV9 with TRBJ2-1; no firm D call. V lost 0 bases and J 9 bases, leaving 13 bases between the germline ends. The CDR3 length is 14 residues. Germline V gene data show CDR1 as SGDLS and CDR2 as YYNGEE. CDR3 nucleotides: TGTGCCAGCAGCGTAGTAGAATCGGCCGGTGAGCAGTTCTTC. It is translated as CASSVVESAGEQFF.

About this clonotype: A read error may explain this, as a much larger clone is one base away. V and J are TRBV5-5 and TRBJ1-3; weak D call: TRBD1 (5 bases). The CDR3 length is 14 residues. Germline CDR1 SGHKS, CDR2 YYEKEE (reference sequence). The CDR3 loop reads CVSRRGTSGNTIYF. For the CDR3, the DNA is TGTGTCAGCAGGAGGGGCACCTCTGGAAACACCATATATTTT. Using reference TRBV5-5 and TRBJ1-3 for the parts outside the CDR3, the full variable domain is DAGVTQSPTHLIKTRGQQVTLRCSPISGHKSVSWYQQVLGQGPQFIFQYYEKEERGRGNFPDRFSARQFPNYSSELNVNALLLGDSALYLCVSRRGTSGNTIYFGEGSWLTVV.

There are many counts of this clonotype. The CDR3 sequence: CASSLMREVPETQYF. CDR3 nucleotide sequence: TGTGCCAGCAGCTTAATGCGGGAGGTCCCAGAGACCCAGTACTTC. The V and J genes are TRBV7-6 and TRBJ2-5, with TRBD2 matching over 8 bases. The V gene's germline CDR1 is SGHVS and CDR2 FNYEAQ. This CDR3 contains 15 residues. After removal of 2 bases from V and 4 bases from J, the junction contained 6 bases not matched to a gene.

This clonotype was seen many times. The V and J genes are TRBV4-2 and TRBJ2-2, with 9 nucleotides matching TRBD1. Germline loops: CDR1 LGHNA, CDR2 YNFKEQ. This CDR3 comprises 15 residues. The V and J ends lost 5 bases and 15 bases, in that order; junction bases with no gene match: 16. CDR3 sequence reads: CASSNPTKNRGRLFF. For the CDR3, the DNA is TGTGCCAGCAGCAACCCAACCAAGAACAGGGGGCGCTTGTTTTTT.

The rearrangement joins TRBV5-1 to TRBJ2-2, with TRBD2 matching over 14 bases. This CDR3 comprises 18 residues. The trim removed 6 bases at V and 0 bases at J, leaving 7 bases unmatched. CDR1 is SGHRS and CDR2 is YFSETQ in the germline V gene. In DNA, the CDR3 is TGCGCCAGCACTCTGCCGGGACTAGCGGGAGCGAACACCGGGGAGCTGTTTTTT. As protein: CASTLPGLAGANTGELFF.

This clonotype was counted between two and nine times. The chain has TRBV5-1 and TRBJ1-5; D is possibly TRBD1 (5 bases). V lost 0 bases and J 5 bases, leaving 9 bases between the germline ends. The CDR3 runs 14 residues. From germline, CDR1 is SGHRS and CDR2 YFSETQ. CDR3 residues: CASSLGGKDQPQHF. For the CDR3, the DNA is TGCGCCAGCAGCTTGGGGGGGAAAGATCAGCCCCAGCATTTT.

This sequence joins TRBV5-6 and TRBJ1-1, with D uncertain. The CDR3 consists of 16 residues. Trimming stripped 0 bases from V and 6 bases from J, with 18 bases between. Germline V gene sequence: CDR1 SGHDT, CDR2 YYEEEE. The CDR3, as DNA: TGTGCCAGCAGCTTGGACAGAGGCCCCGGACTGGCTGAAGCTTTCTTT. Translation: CASSLDRGPGLAEAFF.

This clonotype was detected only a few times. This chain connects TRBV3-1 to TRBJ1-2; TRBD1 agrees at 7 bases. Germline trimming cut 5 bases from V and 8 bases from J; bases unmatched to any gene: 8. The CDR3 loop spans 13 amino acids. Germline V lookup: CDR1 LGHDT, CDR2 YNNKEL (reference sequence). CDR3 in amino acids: CASSEGQPGGYTF. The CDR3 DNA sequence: TGTGCCAGCAGCGAGGGACAGCCTGGGGGCTACACCTTC.

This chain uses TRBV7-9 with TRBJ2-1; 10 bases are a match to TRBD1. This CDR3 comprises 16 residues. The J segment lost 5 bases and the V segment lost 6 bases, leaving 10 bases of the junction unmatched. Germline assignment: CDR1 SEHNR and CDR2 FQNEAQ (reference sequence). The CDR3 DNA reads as TGTGCCAGCAGTTACACCGGGACAGGGGTGGACAATGAGCAGTTCTTC. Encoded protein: CASSYTGTGVDNEQFF.

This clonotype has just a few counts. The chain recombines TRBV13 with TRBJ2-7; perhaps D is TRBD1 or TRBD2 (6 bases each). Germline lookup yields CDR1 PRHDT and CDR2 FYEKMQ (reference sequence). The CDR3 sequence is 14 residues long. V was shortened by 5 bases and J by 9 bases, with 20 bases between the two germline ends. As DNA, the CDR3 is TGTGCCAGCAGCCCGGGGGACACCATCCTAGGGCAGTACTTC. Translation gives CASSPGDTILGQYF.

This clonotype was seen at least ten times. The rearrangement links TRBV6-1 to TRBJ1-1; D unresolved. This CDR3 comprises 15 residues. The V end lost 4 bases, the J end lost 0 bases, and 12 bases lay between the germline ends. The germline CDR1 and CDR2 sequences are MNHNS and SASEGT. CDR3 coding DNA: TGTGCCAGCAGTGTGTTAGAGTCCATGAACACTGAAGCTTTCTTT. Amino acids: CASSVLESMNTEAFF.

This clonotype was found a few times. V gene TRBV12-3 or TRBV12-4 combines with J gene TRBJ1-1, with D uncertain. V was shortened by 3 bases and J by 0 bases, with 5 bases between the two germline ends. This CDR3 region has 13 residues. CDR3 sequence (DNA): TGTGCCAGCAGTTTCGGTATGAACACTGAAGCTTTCTTT. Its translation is CASSFGMNTEAFF.

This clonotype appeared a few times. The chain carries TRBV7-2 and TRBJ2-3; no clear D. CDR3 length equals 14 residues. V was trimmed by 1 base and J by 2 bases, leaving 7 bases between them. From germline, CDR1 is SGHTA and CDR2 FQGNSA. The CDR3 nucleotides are TGTGCCAGCAGCTTAGGGACGGCCACAGATACGCAGTATTTT. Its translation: CASSLGTATDTQYF.

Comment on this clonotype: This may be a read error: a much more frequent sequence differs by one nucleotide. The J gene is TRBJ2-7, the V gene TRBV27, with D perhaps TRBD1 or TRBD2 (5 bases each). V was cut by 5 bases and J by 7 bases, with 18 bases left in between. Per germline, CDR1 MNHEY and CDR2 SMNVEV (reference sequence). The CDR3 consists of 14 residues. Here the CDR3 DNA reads TGTGCCAGCAGTCCATCAGGGACCCAAGGGGAGCAGTACTTC. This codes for CASSPSGTQGEQYF.

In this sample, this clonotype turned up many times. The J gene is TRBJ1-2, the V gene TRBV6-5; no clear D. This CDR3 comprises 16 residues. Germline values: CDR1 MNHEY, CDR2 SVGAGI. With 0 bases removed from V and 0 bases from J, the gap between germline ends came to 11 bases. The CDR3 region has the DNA TGTGCCAGCAGTTACTCGACGACCGGTCCTAACTATGGCTACACCTTC. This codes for CASSYSTTGPNYGYTF.

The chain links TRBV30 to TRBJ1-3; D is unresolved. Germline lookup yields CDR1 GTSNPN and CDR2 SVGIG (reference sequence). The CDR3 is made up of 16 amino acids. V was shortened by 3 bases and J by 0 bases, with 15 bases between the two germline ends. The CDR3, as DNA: TGTGCCTGGAGCACATTGACCGACTACTCTGGAAACACCATATATTTT. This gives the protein CAWSTLTDYSGNTIYF.

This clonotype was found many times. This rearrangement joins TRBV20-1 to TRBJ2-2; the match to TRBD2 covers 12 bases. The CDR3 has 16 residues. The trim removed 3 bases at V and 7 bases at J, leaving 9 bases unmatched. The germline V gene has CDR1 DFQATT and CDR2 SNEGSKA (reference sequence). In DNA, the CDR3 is TGCAGTGCTAGGCAGACTAGCGGGAGACAGGACGGGGAGCTGTTTTTT. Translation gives CSARQTSGRQDGELFF.

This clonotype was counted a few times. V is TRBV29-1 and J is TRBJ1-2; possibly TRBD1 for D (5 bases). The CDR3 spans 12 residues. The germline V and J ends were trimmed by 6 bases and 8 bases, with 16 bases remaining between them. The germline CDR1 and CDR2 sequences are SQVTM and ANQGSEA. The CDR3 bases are TGCAGCGTGGCCGGGGGAGAAAACGGCTACACCTTC. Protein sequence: CSVAGGENGYTF.

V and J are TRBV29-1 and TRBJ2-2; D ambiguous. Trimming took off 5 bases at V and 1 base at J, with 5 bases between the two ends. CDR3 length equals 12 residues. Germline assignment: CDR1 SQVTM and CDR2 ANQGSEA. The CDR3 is CSVLKNTGELFF. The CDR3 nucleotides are TGCAGCGTTCTCAAGAACACCGGGGAGCTGTTTTTT.

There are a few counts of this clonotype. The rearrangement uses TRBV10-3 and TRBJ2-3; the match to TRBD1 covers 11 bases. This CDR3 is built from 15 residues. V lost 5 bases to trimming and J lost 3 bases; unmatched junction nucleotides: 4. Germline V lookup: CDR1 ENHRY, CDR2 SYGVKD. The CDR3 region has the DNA TGTGCCATCAGTCGGGGACAGGGGGTGACAGATACGCAGTATTTT. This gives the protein CAISRGQGVTDTQYF.

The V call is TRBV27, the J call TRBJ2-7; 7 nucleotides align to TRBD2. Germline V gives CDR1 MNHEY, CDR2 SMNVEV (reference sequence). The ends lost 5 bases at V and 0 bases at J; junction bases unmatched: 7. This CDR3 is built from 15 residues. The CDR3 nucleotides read TGTGCCAGCAGTCGCCGGGGGGATAGCTCCTACGAGCAGTACTTC. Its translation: CASSRRGDSSYEQYF.

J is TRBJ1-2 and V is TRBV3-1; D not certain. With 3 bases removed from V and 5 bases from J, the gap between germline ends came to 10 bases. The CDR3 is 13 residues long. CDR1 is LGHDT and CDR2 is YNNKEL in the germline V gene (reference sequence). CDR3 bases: TGTGCCAGCAGCCAGGGGTTCTTTTATGGCTACACCTTC. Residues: CASSQGFFYGYTF.